These T cell receptor beta chains were read from a single sample in a study of early stage breast cancer tumors. The repertoire was sequenced with immunoSEQ multiplex PCR; TCRdb's copy has only in-frame clones and lacks some. The sample shows around 28,000 clones, around three fifths of them seen only once. Material: breast tumor tissue. The receptors derive from a person aged 50-59 years with breast cancer. Each CDR3 is given with its conserved first and last residue. The D gene is left open where the match is weak. Size is stated for part of the rows, as once, few or many counts, or as a class when the clone is expanded.

D gene,J gene,V gene,clone size,CDR3 DNA,CDR3 protein
TRBD2,TRBJ2-1,TRBV15,.,TGTGCCACCAAGACTAGCGGGGGCAATAAAAAGATCAATGAGCAGTTCTTC,CATKTSGGNKKINEQFF
.,TRBJ2-1,TRBV4-3,.,TGCGCCAGCAGCCAAGTTCGGGCCGGGGAATCCAGCTCCTACAATGAGCAGTTCTTC,CASSQVRAGESSSYNEQFF
.,TRBJ1-4,TRBV30,few,TGTGCCTGGAGTGTAAGAAAACTGTTTTTT,CAWSVRKLFF
TRBD2,TRBJ2-1,TRBV5-8,.,TGTGCCAGCAAGCGGGAGGGATACTACAATGAGCAGTTCTTC,CASKREGYYNEQFF
.,TRBJ2-7,TRBV4-1,.,TGCGCCAGCAGCCAAGTATGGTTAGCTGCCTCCTACGAGCAGTACTTC,CASSQVWLAASYEQYF
TRBD1,TRBJ1-1,TRBV11-2,.,TGTGCCAGCACCTTGGGTGCACGGACAGGGTCGTATGAAGCTTTCTTT,CASTLGARTGSYEAFF
TRBD1,TRBJ2-5,TRBV28,few,TGTGCCAGCAGTTTCGGCAGGGGGCAGAAAGAGACCCAGTACTTC,CASSFGRGQKETQYF
.,TRBJ1-4,TRBV6-5,few,TGTGCCAGCAGTTACTCGTGGAGGGCTAGTAATGAAAAACTGTTTTTT,CASSYSWRASNEKLFF
TRBD1,TRBJ1-3,TRBV9,.,TGTGCCAGCAGCGTAGACACAGGGGCTGGAAACACCATATATTTT,CASSVDTGAGNTIYF
TRBD1,TRBJ2-3,TRBV4-3,few,TGCGCCAGCAGCCAAGGACAGGGGGCGTCAGATACGCAGTATTTT,CASSQGQGASDTQYF
.,TRBJ2-7,TRBV23-1,.,TGCGCCAGCAGTCGGGGCGACGAGCAGTACTTC,CASSRGDEQYF
.,TRBJ2-7,TRBV30,.,TGTGCCTGGAGTAGGTTTGGGGAAATCTCCTACGAGCAGTACTTC,CAWSRFGEISYEQYF
TRBD1,TRBJ1-5,TRBV2,.,TGTGCCAGCAGTAGGGAGGGGGCCGGAAAATATCAGCCCCAGCATTTT,CASSREGAGKYQPQHF
.,TRBJ1-5,TRBV6-5,.,TGTGCCAGCATCAATCAGCCCCAGCATTTT,CASINQPQHF
TRBD1,TRBJ2-7,TRBV4-1,.,TGCGCCAGCAGCGACCGGACAGGGCCGGAGGCCTACGAGCAGTACTTC,CASSDRTGPEAYEQYF
.,TRBJ1-4,TRBV19,.,TGTGCCAGTAGTGCTGAACCAACTAATGAAAAACTGTTTTTT,CASSAEPTNEKLFF
TRBD2,TRBJ2-7,TRBV5-1,few,TGCGCCAGCAGCCTCGGCGGGACCGGGGGGTACGGTGAGCAGTACTTC,CASSLGGTGGYGEQYF